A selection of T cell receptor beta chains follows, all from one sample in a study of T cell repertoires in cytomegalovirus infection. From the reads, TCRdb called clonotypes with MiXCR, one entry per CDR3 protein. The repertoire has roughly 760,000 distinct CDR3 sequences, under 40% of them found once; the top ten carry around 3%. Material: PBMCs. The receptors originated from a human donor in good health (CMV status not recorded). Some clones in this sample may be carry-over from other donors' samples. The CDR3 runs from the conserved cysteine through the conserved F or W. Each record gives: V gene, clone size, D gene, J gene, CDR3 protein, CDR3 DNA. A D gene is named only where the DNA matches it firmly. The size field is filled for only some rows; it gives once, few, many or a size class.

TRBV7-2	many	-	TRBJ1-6	CASSLDGTNSPLHF	TGTGCCAGCAGCTTAGACGGGACAAATTCACCCCTCCACTTT
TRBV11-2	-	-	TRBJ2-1	CASSTLEGSPYNEQFF	TGTGCCAGCAGCACCCTAGAGGGGAGTCCTTACAATGAGCAGTTCTTC
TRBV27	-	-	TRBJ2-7	CASSFGASGYEQYF	TGTGCCAGCAGTTTTGGCGCGTCGGGGTACGAGCAGTACTTC
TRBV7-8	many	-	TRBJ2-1	CASSPASYYNEQFF	TGTGCCAGCTCCCCGGCCTCCTACTACAATGAGCAGTTCTTC
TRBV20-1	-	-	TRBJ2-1	CSARDRSLPSYNEQFF	TGCAGTGCTAGAGATAGGAGCTTACCCTCCTACAATGAGCAGTTCTTC
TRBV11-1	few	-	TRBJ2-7	CASSLTPGNEQYF	TGTGCCAGCAGCTTAACCCCCGGGAACGAGCAGTACTTC
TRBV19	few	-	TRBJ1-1	CASSIGAEMNTEAFF	TGTGCCAGTAGTATAGGGGCAGAGATGAACACTGAAGCTTTCTTT
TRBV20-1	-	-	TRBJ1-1	CSASPARITEAFF	TGCAGTGCTTCCCCCGCCAGGATCACTGAAGCTTTCTTT
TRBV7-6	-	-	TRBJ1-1	CASSLGSRSESFF	TGTGCCAGCAGCTTAGGAAGTAGATCTGAATCTTTCTTT
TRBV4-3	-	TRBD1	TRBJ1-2	CASSVDTGTGVGYTF	TGCGCCAGCAGCGTGGATACCGGGACAGGGGTCGGCTACACCTTC
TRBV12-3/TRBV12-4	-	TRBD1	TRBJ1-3	CASSFPTGGGNTIYF	TGTGCCAGCAGTTTCCCGACAGGGGGCGGAAACACCATATATTTT
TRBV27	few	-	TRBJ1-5	CASSLTASNQPQHF	TGTGCCAGCAGTTTGACAGCGAGCAATCAGCCCCAGCATTTT
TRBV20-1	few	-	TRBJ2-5	CSANAGETQYF	TGCAGTGCTAACGCCGGGGAGACCCAGTACTTC
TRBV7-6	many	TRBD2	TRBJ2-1	CASSLAFAGGRNEQFF	TGTGCCAGCAGCTTAGCGTTCGCGGGGGGGCGTAATGAGCAGTTCTTC
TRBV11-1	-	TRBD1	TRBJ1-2	CASSSDRARYGYTF	TGTGCCAGCAGCTCGGACAGGGCTCGGTATGGCTACACCTTC